The entry below gives a single T cell receptor (beta chain) sequence along with its context. What this receptor recognizes is not known. No base qualities exist here, and no much larger clone lies one base off it. This record belongs to a study of OX40 agonist ivuxolimab in advanced cancers. In the study overall: Ivuxolimab was an agonistic, fully human IgG2 monoclonal antibody directed against OX40 (CD134), a costimulatory receptor. Intravenous ivuxolimab was administered to patients every 2 weeks at six dose levels: 0.01, 0.1, 0.3, 1.5, 3 and 10 mg/kg. Among the approximately 54 dose-escalation patients, some 19 had hepatocellular carcinoma, 15 or so melanoma, 9 renal cell carcinoma and 9 head and neck cancer. The dose-escalation cohort was 80% to 90% male with a mean age of approximately 60 years, ranging from roughly 20 to 80. Patients were allowed to have had prior anti-PD-1, anti-PD-L1 or anti-CTLA-4 therapy, and around 41% of the dose-escalation patients had previously received checkpoint inhibitors. Partial responses occurred in three dose-escalation patients: two with cutaneous melanoma and one with hepatocellular carcinoma. Peripheral TCRbeta sequencing was intended to test whether TCR sequence diversity was altered and clonal T-cell expansion was caused by ivuxolimab. The paper reports the monotherapy dose-escalation portion (N = 52 patients) of the phase I ivuxolimab trial.

Genomic DNA was extracted from sorted cells for sequencing of the TCRbeta CDR3 region. TCRbeta CDR3 regions were sequenced using the immunoSEQ Assay. TCRdb provides this immuneACCESS table in a form limited to in-frame rearrangements. Some clones are lacking; in checked studies, under half of them reflect an unresolved V gene, and why the rest are absent is not known. Within this sample are under 85,000 clones, with more than 85% of them counted one time only. The ten largest account for over 5% of the sample. Points the paper makes about the study in general: The antigen specificity of the peripheral T cells that underwent clonal expansion was not determined. After ivuxolimab, CD8+ T cells had more expanded clones than CD4+ T cells on average. At doses of 0.1 to 3.0 mg/kg, clonal expansion of both CD4+ and CD8+ blood T cells was observed from baseline to week 6. Low levels of normalized T-cell clonal expansion were also seen in some patients who did not respond. In partial responders in the 0.1-3.0 mg/kg groups, normalized peripheral clonal expansion was found to be among the lowest, especially among CD8+ T cells.

The CDR3 runs 18 residues from the cysteine to the phenylalanine. The retained sequence is limited to the CDR3, 54 bases, with the frame set at the first base. The germline ends are 26 bases apart after V is trimmed by 3 bases and J by 7 bases. CDR1 SGHRS and CDR2 YFSETQ were looked up in the germline V gene. Patients with a history of autoimmune disease or receiving systemic immunosuppression were excluded from the trial. Peripheral blood for TCR sequencing was collected from all dose cohorts at baseline, on cycle 4 day 1, and on cycle 7 day 1. Samples came from an open-label, multicenter, first-in-human phase I dose-escalation trial of ivuxolimab. The trial enrolled adults with locally advanced or metastatic head and neck squamous cell, hepatocellular, melanoma or renal cell carcinoma. CD4+ and CD8+ T cells were sorted separately from peripheral blood before TCR sequencing.

Sequenced material: CD4+ or CD8+ T cells sorted from blood, taken in a trial of the OX40 agonist ivuxolimab. The TCR was taken from an adult with an advanced solid tumor such as melanoma, head and neck, liver or kidney cancer. Recombination connected TRBV5-1 to TRBJ2-1, with TRBD2 tentatively as D gene (6 bases match). CDR3 region: CASSSLGPRSGDGNEQFF. DNA sequence: TGCGCCAGCAGCTCTCTGGGGCCCCGGTCGGGGGACGGGAATGAGCAGTTCTTC.